This T cell receptor (beta chain) is drawn from a study of yellow fever vaccine responses in identical twins. A remark on this clonotype: Its matching antigen is unknown.

Each CDR3 protein gets one entry after TCRdb re-called the RT-PCR reads with MiXCR. The sample has 9,000 to 13,000 distinct CDR3 sequences, around four fifths seen once; the top ten hold roughly 2%. Study-wide findings and caveats: Twins reportedly appeared to share part of their vaccine T cell response while keeping part individual.

The CDR3 sequence is 17 residues long. The ends were cut back, 5 bases at V and 4 bases at J, with 24 bases in the middle. Per the germline V gene, CDR1 is SGHNT and CDR2 is YENEEA. The V and J genes are TRBV11-3 and TRBJ2-7, with D maybe TRBD1 (6 bases). Source: T cells from blood (PBMCs), unsorted or a sorted subset (not recorded which), taken before or after yellow fever vaccination (not recorded which). The source of this sequence is a woman between 18 and 30 years old who received the yellow fever vaccine. CDR3 protein: CASSKVLVGTGSYEQYF. The DNA of the CDR3 is TGTGCCAGCAGCAAAGTTTTAGTAGGCACAGGGTCATACGAGCAGTACTTC. Complete variable domain (other parts from reference TRBV11-3 and TRBJ2-7): EAGVVQSPRYKIIEKKQPVAFWCNPISGHNTLYWYLQNLGQGPELLIRYENEEAVDDSQLPKDRFSAERLKGVDSTLKIQPAELGDSAVYLCASSKVLVGTGSYEQYFGPGTRLTVT.